These 18 T cell receptor beta chains share one sample of origin, sequenced in a study of shared clonotypes between healthy human individuals. Profiled with immunoSEQ multiplex PCR; TCRdb holds only in-frame clones, not every one. This table holds 1,400,000 or so clones, approximately 98.5% found once. Sequencing used naive CD4+ T cells sorted from blood. The subset is: CD45RA+ positively selected. These receptors were taken from a man aged 30 to 39 in good health.

The chain employs TRBV7-2 and TRBJ1-2; weak D call: TRBD1 (5 bases). V lost 5 bases and J lost 6, with 13 bases in between. Germline-derived CDR1 and CDR2 are SGHTA and FQGNSA. The CDR3 is made up of 13 amino acids. The CDR3 coding sequence is TGTGCCAGCAGCCTCCGGGACGGCAATGGCTACACCTTC. This encodes CASSLRDGNGYTF. The full variable domain, rest sourced from reference TRBV7-2 and TRBJ1-2, is GAGVSQSPSNKVTEKGKDVELRCDPISGHTALYWYRQSLGQGLEFLIYFQGNSAPDKSGLPSDRFSAERTGGSVSTLTIQRTQQEDSAVYLCASSLRDGNGYTFGSGTRLTVV.

The chain's CDR3 is CAWRIQGGNYGYTF. For the CDR3, the DNA is TGTGCCTGGAGGATACAGGGGGGAAACTATGGCTACACCTTC. This chain links TRBV30 with TRBJ1-2, with 8 bases identical to TRBD1. Germline V gene lookup returns CDR1 GTSNPN and CDR2 SVGIG (reference sequence). This CDR3 contains 14 residues. Trimming took 3 bases from V and 2 from J; bases not matched to a gene: 5.

The rearrangement uses TRBV28 and TRBJ2-5; 11 bases align to TRBD1. Germline values: CDR1 MDHEN, CDR2 SYDVKM. Trimming at V came to 4 bases and at J to 2 bases, leaving 6 bases not matched to a gene. The CDR3 is 16 amino acids. The CDR3 coding sequence is TGTGCCAGCAGTTCCTCGGGACAGGGGGGGCAAGAGACCCAGTACTTC. As protein: CASSSSGQGGQETQYF.

The rearrangement links TRBV9 to TRBJ2-5; TRBD2 matches 10 bases. Trimming at V came to 0 bases and at J to 1 base, leaving 3 bases not matched to a gene. CDR1 and CDR2 (germline): SGDLS, YYNGEE. The CDR3 runs to 16 residues. The CDR3 loop reads CASSVEAGGRQETQYF. CDR3 bases: TGTGCCAGCAGCGTAGAAGCGGGAGGGCGCCAAGAGACCCAGTACTTC.

The V call is TRBV7-2, the J call TRBJ2-2; 8 bases align to TRBD1. Germline CDR1 reads SGHTA; CDR2 reads FQGNSA. This CDR3 is built from 16 residues. The V and J ends lost 4 bases and 8 bases, in that order; junction bases with no gene match: 12. DNA of the CDR3: TGTGCCAGCAGCTACCAAGGGGTCAGGGGGCTAGGGGAGCTGTTTTTT. Translation: CASSYQGVRGLGELFF.

Note on this clone: Other DNA variants within this sample encode the same CDR3. J is TRBJ2-7 and V is TRBV14, with TRBD1 matching over 7 bases. The CDR3 has 13 amino acids. J was trimmed by 3 bases and V by 4 bases; bases with no gene match: 3. Germline V lookup: CDR1 SGHDN, CDR2 FVKESK. The CDR3 reads CASSRRDSYEQYF. In DNA, the CDR3 is TGTGCCAGCAGCCGCAGGGACAGCTACGAGCAGTACTTC.

Here the CDR3 reads CASSFSGTRNHNEQFF. CDR3 DNA: TGTGCCAGCAGCTTCTCCGGGACTCGGAACCACAATGAGCAGTTCTTC. The chain recombines TRBV7-3 with TRBJ2-1, with a tentative D call TRBD2 (6 bases). The CDR3 is 16 residues long. Germline V gene data show CDR1 as SGHTA and CDR2 as FQGTGA. Trimming removed 3 bases at V and 5 bases at J, with 17 bases between.

V gene TRBV29-1 combines with J gene TRBJ2-5; TRBD2 matches 9 bases. V lost 7 bases to trimming and J lost 3 bases; unmatched junction nucleotides: 3. CDR1 is SQVTM, CDR2 ANQGSEA, per germline. The CDR3 contains 12 residues. The CDR3 region is CSGREGEETQYF. CDR3 DNA: TGCAGCGGGCGGGAGGGGGAAGAGACCCAGTACTTC.

V is TRBV28 and J is TRBJ2-3; 7 bases match TRBD1. Losses at the gene ends were 4 bases for V and 0 bases for J; bases not matched to a gene: 4. Germline V gives CDR1 MDHEN, CDR2 SYDVKM. This CDR3 has 15 amino acids. CDR3 residues: CASSSGTASTDTQYF. CDR3 nucleotides: TGTGCCAGCAGTTCCGGGACAGCTAGCACAGATACGCAGTATTTT. Using reference TRBV28 and TRBJ2-3 for the parts outside the CDR3, the full variable domain is DVKVTQSSRYLVKRTGEKVFLECVQDMDHENMFWYRQDPGLGLRLIYFSYDVKMKEKGDIPEGYSVSREKKERFSLILESASTNQTSMYLCASSSGTASTDTQYFGPGTRLTVL.

The chain combines TRBV9 with TRBJ2-1; D possibly corresponds to TRBD2 (5 bases). The CDR3 is made up of 16 amino acids. Looked up from germline, CDR1 is SGDLS and CDR2 is YYNGEE. Trimming left V 0 bases short and J 3 bases short, with 13 bases between. CDR3: CASSVEGQDFYNEQFF. CDR3 in DNA: TGTGCCAGCAGCGTAGAGGGCCAGGACTTCTACAATGAGCAGTTCTTC.

This clone was observed a single time. V and J are TRBV7-2 and TRBJ2-3; D is undetermined. The V gene lost 5 bases and the J gene lost 5 bases, with 11 bases spanning the gap. This CDR3 contains 13 residues. Germline V CDR1 and CDR2: SGHTA, FQGNSA. The CDR3 loop is CASSRPAQDTQYF. DNA of the CDR3: TGTGCCAGCAGCCGTCCTGCCCAAGATACGCAGTATTTT.

This chain links TRBV15 with TRBJ2-3; D ambiguous. Germline V CDR1 and CDR2: LNHNV, YYDKDF (reference sequence). Trimming removed 3 bases from V and 4 bases from J, with 14 bases in between. The CDR3 spans 15 residues. The CDR3 DNA follows: TGTGCCACCAGCAGTACGATCACAGCCCCAGATACGCAGTATTTT. This translates into CATSSTITAPDTQYF. The whole variable domain, remainder taken from reference TRBV15 and TRBJ2-3, is DAMVIQNPRYQVTQFGKPVTLSCSQTLNHNVMYWYQQKSSQAPKLLFHYYDKDFNNEADTPDNFQSRRPNTSFCFLDIRSPGLGDTAMYLCATSSTITAPDTQYFGPGTRLTVL.

V usage is TRBV7-2 and J usage is TRBJ1-2, with 9 positions matching TRBD1. V shed 5 bases and J 6 bases; nucleotides not matched to a gene: 4. Germline V lookup: CDR1 SGHTA, CDR2 FQGNSA. This CDR3 is 13 amino acids long. The DNA for the CDR3 is TGTGCCAGCAGCGTTGACAGGGGGAATGGCTACACCTTC. It yields the protein CASSVDRGNGYTF.

Concerning this clone: Other DNA sequences from this sample encode an identical CDR3 as well. The chain carries TRBV5-4 and TRBJ2-5; TRBD1 agrees at 8 bases. There are 13 residues in the CDR3. CDR1 SGHNT and CDR2 YYREEE come from the germline V gene (reference sequence). With 4 bases clipped from V and 5 bases from J, the junction kept 4 bases outside the gene matches. The CDR3 DNA sequence: TGTGCCAGCAGCCTGGACAGGGTGGAGACCCAGTACTTC. As protein: CASSLDRVETQYF.

This chain connects TRBV7-9 to TRBJ2-7, with 10 bases identical to TRBD1. With 5 bases clipped from V and 2 bases from J, the junction kept 6 bases outside the gene matches. The germline CDR1 and CDR2 sequences are SEHNR and FQNEAQ (reference sequence). This CDR3 spans 15 amino acids. CDR3 loop: CASSRPGQGTYEQYF. CDR3 sequence (DNA): TGTGCCAGCAGCCGGCCGGGACAGGGGACCTACGAGCAGTACTTC.

The chain employs TRBV18 and TRBJ2-5; possibly TRBD1 or TRBD2 for D (6 bases each). CDR1 is KGHSH and CDR2 is LQKENI in the germline V gene. The CDR3 is made up of 15 amino acids. The ends were cut back, 6 bases at V and 2 bases at J, with 16 bases in the middle. Here the CDR3 reads CASSLKRGDQETQYF. Here the CDR3 DNA reads TGTGCCAGCTCTCTCAAAAGGGGGGATCAAGAGACCCAGTACTTC.

The V call is TRBV7-2, the J call TRBJ2-5; D gene ambiguous. V was trimmed by 3 bases and J by 5 bases, leaving 10 bases between them. This CDR3 has 13 amino acids. Germline V gene sequence: CDR1 SGHTA, CDR2 FQGNSA. Here the CDR3 reads CASSFTVGETQYF. Written as DNA, the CDR3 is TGTGCCAGCAGCTTTACGGTGGGGGAGACCCAGTACTTC.

The chain recombines TRBV5-1 with TRBJ1-1; D remains ambiguous. Germline V CDR1 and CDR2: SGHRS, YFSETQ. The length of the CDR3 is 16 residues. V dropped 4 bases and J dropped 0 bases, with 16 bases sitting between them. The CDR3 sequence: CASSTPLRGLNTEAFF. Here the CDR3 DNA reads TGCGCCAGCAGCACACCGCTGAGAGGTCTGAACACTGAAGCTTTCTTT. The full variable domain, with the rest looked up from reference TRBV5-1 and TRBJ1-1, is KAGVTQTPRYLIKTRGQQVTLSCSPISGHRSVSWYQQTPGQGLQFLFEYFSETQRNKGNFPGRFSGRQFSNSRSEMNVSTLELGDSALYLCASSTPLRGLNTEAFFGQGTRLTVV.